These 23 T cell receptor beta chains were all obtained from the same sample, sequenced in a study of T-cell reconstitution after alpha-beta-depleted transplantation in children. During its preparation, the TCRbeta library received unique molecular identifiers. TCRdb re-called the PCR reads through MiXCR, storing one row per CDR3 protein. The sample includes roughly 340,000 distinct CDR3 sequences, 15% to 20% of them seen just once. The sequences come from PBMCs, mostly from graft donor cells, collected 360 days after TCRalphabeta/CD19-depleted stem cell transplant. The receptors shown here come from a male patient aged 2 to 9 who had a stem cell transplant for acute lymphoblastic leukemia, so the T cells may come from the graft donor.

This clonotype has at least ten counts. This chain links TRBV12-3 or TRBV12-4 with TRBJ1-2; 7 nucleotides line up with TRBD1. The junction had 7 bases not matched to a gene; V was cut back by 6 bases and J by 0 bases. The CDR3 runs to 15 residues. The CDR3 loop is CASSQRQGPNYGYTF. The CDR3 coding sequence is TGTGCCAGCAGCCAGAGACAGGGCCCTAACTATGGCTACACCTTC.

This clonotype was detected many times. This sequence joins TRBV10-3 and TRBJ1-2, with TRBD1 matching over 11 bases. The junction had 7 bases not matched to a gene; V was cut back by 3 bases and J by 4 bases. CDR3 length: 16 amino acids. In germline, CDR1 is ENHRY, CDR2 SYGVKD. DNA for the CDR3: TGTGCCATCAGTGACGGACGGACAGGGGGCCCCTATGGCTACACCTTC. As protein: CAISDGRTGGPYGYTF.

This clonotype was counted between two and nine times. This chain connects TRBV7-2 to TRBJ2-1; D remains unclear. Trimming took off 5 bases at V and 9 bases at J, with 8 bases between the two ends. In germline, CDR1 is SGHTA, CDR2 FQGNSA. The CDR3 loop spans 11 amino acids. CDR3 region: CASSPLIEQFF. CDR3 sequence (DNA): TGTGCCAGCAGCCCCCTCATTGAGCAGTTCTTC.

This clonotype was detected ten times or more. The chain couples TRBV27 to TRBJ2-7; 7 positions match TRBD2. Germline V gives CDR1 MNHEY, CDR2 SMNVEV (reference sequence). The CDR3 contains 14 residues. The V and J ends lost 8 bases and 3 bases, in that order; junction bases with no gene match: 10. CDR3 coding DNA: TGTGCCAGCTCTTCAAAGCGGGAATACTACGAGCAGTACTTC. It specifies CASSSKREYYEQYF.

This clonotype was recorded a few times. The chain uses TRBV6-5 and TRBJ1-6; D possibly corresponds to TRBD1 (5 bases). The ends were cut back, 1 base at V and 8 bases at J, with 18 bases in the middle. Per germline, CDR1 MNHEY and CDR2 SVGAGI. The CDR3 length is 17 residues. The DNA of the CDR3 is TGTGCCAGCAGTTACTTACCCGGGCTAGGGGCGGATTCACCCCTCCACTTT. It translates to CASSYLPGLGADSPLHF.

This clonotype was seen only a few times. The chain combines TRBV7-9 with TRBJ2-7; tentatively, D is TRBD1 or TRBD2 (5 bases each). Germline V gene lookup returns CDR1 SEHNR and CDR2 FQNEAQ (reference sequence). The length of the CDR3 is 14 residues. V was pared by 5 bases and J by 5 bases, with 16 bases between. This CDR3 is CASSVSGSRNEQYF. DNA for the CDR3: TGTGCCAGCAGCGTATCAGGGAGTCGGAACGAGCAGTACTTC.

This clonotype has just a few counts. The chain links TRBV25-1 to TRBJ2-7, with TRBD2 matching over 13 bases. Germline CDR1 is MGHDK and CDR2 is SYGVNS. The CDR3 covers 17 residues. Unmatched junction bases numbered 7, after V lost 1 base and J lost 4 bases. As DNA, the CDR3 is TGTGCCAGCAGTGAATTGGGACTAGCGGGACCCTCTTACGAGCAGTACTTC. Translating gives CASSELGLAGPSYEQYF.

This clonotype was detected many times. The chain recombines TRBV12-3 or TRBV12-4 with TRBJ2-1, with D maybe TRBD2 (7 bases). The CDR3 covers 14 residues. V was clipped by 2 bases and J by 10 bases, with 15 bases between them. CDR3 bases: TGTGCCAGCAGTTTAAGTCAGGGGACTACGGAGCAGTTCTTC. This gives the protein CASSLSQGTTEQFF.

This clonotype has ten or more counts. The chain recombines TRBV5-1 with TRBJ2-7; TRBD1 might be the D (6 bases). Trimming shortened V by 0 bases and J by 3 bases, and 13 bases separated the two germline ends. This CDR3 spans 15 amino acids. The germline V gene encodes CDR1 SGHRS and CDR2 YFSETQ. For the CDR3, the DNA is TGCGCCAGCAGCTTGGCTGGGACACGGGACTACGAGCAGTACTTC. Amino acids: CASSLAGTRDYEQYF.

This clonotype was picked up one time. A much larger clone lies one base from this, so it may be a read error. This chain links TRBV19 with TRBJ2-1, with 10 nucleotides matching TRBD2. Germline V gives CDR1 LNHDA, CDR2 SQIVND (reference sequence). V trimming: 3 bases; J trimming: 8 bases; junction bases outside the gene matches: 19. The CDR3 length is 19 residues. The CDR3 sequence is CASSISFPLAGGSDYEQFF. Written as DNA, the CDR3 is TGTGCCAGTAGTATTAGTTTTCCGTTAGCGGGAGGCTCTGACTATGAGCAGTTCTTC.

The CDR3 loop reads CASNGKGPPYEQYF. CDR3 bases: TGCGCCAGCAATGGGAAGGGGCCGCCCTACGAGCAGTACTTC. This chain joins TRBV5-1 and TRBJ2-7, with D tentatively TRBD1 (5 bases). V was cut by 6 bases and J by 2 bases, with 15 bases left in between. The CDR3 covers 14 residues. Germline assignment: CDR1 SGHRS and CDR2 YFSETQ.

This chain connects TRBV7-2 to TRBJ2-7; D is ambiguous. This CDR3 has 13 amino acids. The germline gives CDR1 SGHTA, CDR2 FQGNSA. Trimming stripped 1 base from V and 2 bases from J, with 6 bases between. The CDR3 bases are TGTGCCAGCAGCTTAGTAATCCCCTACGAGCAGTACTTC. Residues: CASSLVIPYEQYF.

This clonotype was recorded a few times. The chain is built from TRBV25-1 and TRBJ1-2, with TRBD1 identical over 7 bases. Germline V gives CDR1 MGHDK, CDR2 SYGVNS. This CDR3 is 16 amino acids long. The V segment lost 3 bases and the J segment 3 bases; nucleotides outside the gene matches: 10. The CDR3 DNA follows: TGTGCCAGCAGTGATAGTACCTATCAGGGGGACTATGGCTACACCTTC. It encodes CASSDSTYQGDYGYTF.

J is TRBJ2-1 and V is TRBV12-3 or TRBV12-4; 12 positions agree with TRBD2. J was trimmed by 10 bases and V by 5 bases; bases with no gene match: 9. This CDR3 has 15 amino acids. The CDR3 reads CASSPGLAGRGEQFF. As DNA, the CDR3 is TGTGCCAGCAGTCCTGGACTAGCGGGACGGGGGGAGCAGTTCTTC.

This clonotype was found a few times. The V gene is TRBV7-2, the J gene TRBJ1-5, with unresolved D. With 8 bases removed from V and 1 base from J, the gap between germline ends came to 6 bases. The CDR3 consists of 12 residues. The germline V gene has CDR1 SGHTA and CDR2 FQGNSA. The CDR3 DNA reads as TGTGCCAGCGGGGTAAGCAATCAGCCCCAGCATTTT. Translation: CASGVSNQPQHF.

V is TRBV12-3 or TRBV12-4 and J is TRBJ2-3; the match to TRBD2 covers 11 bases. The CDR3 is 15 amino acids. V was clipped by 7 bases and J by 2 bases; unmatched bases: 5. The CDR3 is CASTPGLADTDTQYF. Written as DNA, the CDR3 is TGTGCCAGCACCCCGGGACTAGCGGACACAGATACGCAGTATTTT.

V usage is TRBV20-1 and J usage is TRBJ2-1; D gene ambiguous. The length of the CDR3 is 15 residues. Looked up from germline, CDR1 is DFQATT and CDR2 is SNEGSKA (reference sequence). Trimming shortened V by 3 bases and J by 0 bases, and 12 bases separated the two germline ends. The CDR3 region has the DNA TGCAGTGCTAGCCCCAGTTGGACCTCCTACAATGAGCAGTTCTTC. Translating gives CSASPSWTSYNEQFF.

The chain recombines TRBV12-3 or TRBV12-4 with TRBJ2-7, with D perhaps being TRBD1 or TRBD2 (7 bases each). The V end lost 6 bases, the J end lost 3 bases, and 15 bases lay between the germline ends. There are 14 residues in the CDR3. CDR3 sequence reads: CASSPTGTIYEQYF. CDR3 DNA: TGTGCCAGCAGCCCGACAGGGACTATCTACGAGCAGTACTTC.

The CDR3 sequence: CASSYTGSHEQYF. In nucleotides, the CDR3 is TGTGCCAGCAGTTATACGGGGTCCCACGAGCAGTACTTC. V is TRBV6-5 and J is TRBJ2-7; TRBD2 is a possible D gene (5 bases). The CDR3 contains 13 residues. Germline CDR1 MNHEY, CDR2 SVGAGI. V lost 3 bases to trimming and J lost 5 bases, with 11 bases between them.

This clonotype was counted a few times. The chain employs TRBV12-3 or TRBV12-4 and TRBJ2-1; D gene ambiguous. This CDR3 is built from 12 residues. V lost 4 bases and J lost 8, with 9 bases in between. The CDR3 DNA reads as TGTGCCAGCAGTTCTCCGTACGATGAGCAGTTCTTC. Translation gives CASSSPYDEQFF.

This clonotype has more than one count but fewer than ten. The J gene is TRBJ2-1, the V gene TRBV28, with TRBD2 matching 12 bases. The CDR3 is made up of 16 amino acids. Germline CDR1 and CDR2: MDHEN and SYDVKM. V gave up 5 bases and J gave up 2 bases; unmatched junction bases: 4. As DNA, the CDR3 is TGTGCCAGCAGTGCAACTAGCGGGAGGACCTACAATGAGCAGTTCTTC. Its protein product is CASSATSGRTYNEQFF.

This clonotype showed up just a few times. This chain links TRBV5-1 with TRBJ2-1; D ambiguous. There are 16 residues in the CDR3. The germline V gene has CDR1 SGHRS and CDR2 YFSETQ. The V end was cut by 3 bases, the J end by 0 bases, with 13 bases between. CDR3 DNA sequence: TGCGCCAGCAGCTCGACTTGGCCCAGCTCCTACAATGAGCAGTTCTTC. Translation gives CASSSTWPSSYNEQFF.

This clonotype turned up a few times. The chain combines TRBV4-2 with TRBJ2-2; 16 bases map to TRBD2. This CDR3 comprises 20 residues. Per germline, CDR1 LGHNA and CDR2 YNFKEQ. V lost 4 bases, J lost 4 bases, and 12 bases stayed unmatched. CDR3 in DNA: TGTGCCAGCAGCCTAAACCCCGGGACTAGCGGGAGGGCTGGCACCGGGGAGCTGTTTTTT. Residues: CASSLNPGTSGRAGTGELFF.